What follows are 8 T cell receptor beta chains derived from one specimen sequenced in a study of OX40 agonist ivuxolimab in advanced cancers. Assay used: immunoSEQ multiplex PCR; TCRdb lists only in-frame clones, some missing. The sample includes over 25,000 clones, more than 75% of them seen just once. The sequencing here drew on CD4+ or CD8+ T cells sorted from blood, taken in a trial of the OX40 agonist ivuxolimab. The origin of the receptors is an adult with an advanced solid tumor such as melanoma, head and neck, liver or kidney cancer.

This clone was seen more than once but under ten times. This chain links TRBV7-6 with TRBJ2-3, with D perhaps being TRBD1 or TRBD2 (5 bases each). Trimming took 4 bases from V and 0 from J, leaving 14 bases between them. This CDR3 is built from 16 residues. The germline V gene has CDR1 SGHVS and CDR2 FNYEAQ. CDR3 bases: TGTGCCAGCAGCTCGCGATTGGGACGGAGCACAGATACGCAGTATTTT. It codes for CASSSRLGRSTDTQYF.

This chain links TRBV30 with TRBJ1-2; D is unclear. The CDR3 spans 14 residues. Germline CDR1 reads GTSNPN; CDR2 reads SVGIG (reference sequence). V lost 2 bases and J lost 0, with 10 bases in between. This CDR3 is CAWSPSAANYGYTF. The CDR3 DNA reads as TGTGCCTGGAGTCCCTCCGCCGCTAACTATGGCTACACCTTC.

The table lists this clone with a count of one. The chain recombines TRBV5-4 with TRBJ2-2, with TRBD1 matching 9 bases. The V gene's germline CDR1 is SGHNT and CDR2 YYREEE (reference sequence). CDR3 length: 17 amino acids. The J segment lost 5 bases and the V segment lost 0 bases, leaving 8 bases of the junction unmatched. CDR3 DNA: TGTGCCAGCAGCTTGGCGTCTAAACAGGGGGCAACCGGGGAGCTGTTTTTT. Amino acid sequence: CASSLASKQGATGELFF. Variable domain in full (rest from reference TRBV5-4 and TRBJ2-2): ETGVTQSPTHLIKTRGQQVTLRCSSQSGHNTVSWYQQALGQGPQFIFQYYREEENGRGNFPPRFSGLQFPNYSSELNVNALELDDSALYLCASSLASKQGATGELFFGEGSRLTVL.

CDR3 sequence reads: CASSYGWAAYEQYF. The CDR3 region has the DNA TGTGCCAGCAGTTACGGTTGGGCCGCCTACGAGCAGTACTTC. V and J are TRBV6-5 and TRBJ2-7; D unclear. Germline V gene data show CDR1 as MNHEY and CDR2 as SVGAGI. The CDR3 sequence is 14 residues long. V lost 2 bases to trimming and J lost 2 bases, with 10 bases between them.

The rearrangement links TRBV4-3 to TRBJ2-1; 7 bases align to TRBD2. The CDR3 extends over 17 amino acids. CDR1 is LGHNA and CDR2 is YSLEER in the germline V gene. V lost 0 bases and J lost 6; bases outside the gene matches: 11. The CDR3 nucleotides are TGCGCCAGCAGCCAAGATCGGATAGTGCGGGGGATCAATGAGCAGTTCTTC. Amino acids: CASSQDRIVRGINEQFF.

The V call is TRBV7-2, the J call TRBJ2-5; perhaps TRBD1 as D (6 bases). The DNA end is more similar to TRBJ2-7, so the J call may be wrong. CDR3 length equals 14 residues. Germline lookup yields CDR1 SGHTA and CDR2 FQGNSA. Here the CDR3 DNA reads TGTGCCAGCAGCTTAGGGACAGAAAGCTACGAGCAGTACTTC. Its translation: CASSLGTESYEQYF.

The V call is TRBV29-1, the J call TRBJ2-3; 10 bases align to TRBD2. The CDR3 has 12 residues. Germline CDR1 reads SQVTM; CDR2 reads ANQGSEA. Trimming took 6 bases from V and 6 from J; bases not matched to a gene: 3. The DNA of the CDR3 is TGCAGCGTAGCGGGGGGGTTCGATACGCAGTATTTT. Translation gives CSVAGGFDTQYF.

The chain links TRBV2 to TRBJ1-1, with 9 bases matching TRBD1. Per the germline V gene, CDR1 is SNHLY and CDR2 is FYNNEI. This CDR3 spans 15 amino acids. The V segment lost 4 bases and the J segment 8 bases; nucleotides outside the gene matches: 11. CDR3 coding DNA: TGTGCCAGCAGTGCACCGGGACAGGGAGTAGGGGAAGCTTTCTTT. It specifies CASSAPGQGVGEAFF.